This T cell receptor beta chain emerged from a study of vaccination and CD4 T cells after COVID-19. The overall study: In culture, cells were exposed to overlapping spike peptides from SARS-CoV-2, HCoV-NL63, HCoV-OC43 and HCoV-229E.

This sample's treatment: roughly 10-day PBMC culture with coronavirus spike peptide pools or control peptides (ViraFEST assay). There are a few counts of this clonotype. Its cognate antigen is unknown. CD4+ T cells that had been cultured provided DNA sequenced with the Oncomine TCR Beta short-read assay. TCRdb processed the PCR reads anew with MiXCR; each CDR3 protein has one entry. The repertoire includes roughly 15,000 distinct CDR3 sequences, roughly 45% of them detected once, and over 15% sits in the top ten. Germline assignment: CDR1 SGHDN and CDR2 FVKESK. Trimming took off 0 bases at V and 6 bases at J, with 11 bases between the two ends. This CDR3 is built from 14 residues.

This sequence originates from a human donor who received a COVID-19 vaccine. The V call is TRBV14, the J call TRBJ1-2; D is perhaps TRBD1 (6 bases). Material: CD4+ T cells from blood, cultured in vitro, obtained before SARS-CoV-2 vaccination. DNA for the CDR3: TGTGCCAGCAGCCAAGATCGGGGGCAGAATGGCTACACCTTC. This translates into CASSQDRGQNGYTF.